This T cell receptor (beta chain) stems from a study of T cell responses to AZD1222 COVID-19 vaccine. Measured with immunoSEQ multiplex PCR; TCRdb has only the in-frame clones, and not every one. The data show about 92,000 clones, 90% seen once. V shed 0 bases, J shed 7 bases, and the junction held 10 bases outside the gene matches. The CDR3 extends over 16 amino acids. Germline assignment: CDR1 SGDLS and CDR2 YYNGEE. This TCR came from an adult in good health. Sequenced material: peripheral blood, taken on day 0 of AZD1222 vaccination. The V and J genes are TRBV9 and TRBJ2-4; TRBD1 agrees at 7 bases. The CDR3: CASSVAPEGAPNIQYF. The CDR3 DNA reads TGTGCCAGCAGCGTAGCCCCCGAGGGGGCCCCGAACATTCAGTACTTC.